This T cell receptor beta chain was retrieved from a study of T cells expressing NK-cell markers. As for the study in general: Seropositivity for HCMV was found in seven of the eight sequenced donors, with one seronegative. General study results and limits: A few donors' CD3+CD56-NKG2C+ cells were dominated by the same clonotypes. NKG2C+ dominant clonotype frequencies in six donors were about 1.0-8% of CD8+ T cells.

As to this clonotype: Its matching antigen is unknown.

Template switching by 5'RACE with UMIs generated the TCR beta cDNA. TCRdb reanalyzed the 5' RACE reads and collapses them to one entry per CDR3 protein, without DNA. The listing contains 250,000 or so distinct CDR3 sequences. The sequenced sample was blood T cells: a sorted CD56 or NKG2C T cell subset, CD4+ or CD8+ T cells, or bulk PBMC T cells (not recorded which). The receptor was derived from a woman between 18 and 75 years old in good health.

The CDR3 spells CASSQDFLAGVGNEQFF. The chain recombines TRBV14 with TRBJ2-1; TCRdb indicates TRBD2, and absent DNA this call remains unverified. CDR1 and CDR2 from the germline V gene are SGHDN and FVKESK. CDR3 length: 17 residues.